A selection of T cell receptor beta chains follows, all from one sample in a study of cytomegalovirus exposure and HLA in healthy donors. Data came from immunoSEQ multiplex PCR; TCRdb stores just in-frame clones and leaves some out. The sample carries 200,000 to 300,000 clones, just under 90% recorded once. Sequencing was carried out using PBMCs. Receptor source: a man aged 18-30 years in good health and CMV-seronegative. Each CDR3 is given with its conserved first and last residue. The order of the fields is D gene, V gene, CDR3 length, clone size, J gene, CDR3 protein, CDR3 DNA. The D gene is left open where the match is weak. Clone size is stated in some rows and not others, as once, few, many or a class when expanded.

D gene: TRBD2; V gene: TRBV25-1; CDR3 length: 14; clone size: once; J gene: TRBJ2-1; CDR3 protein: CASSEYGGVNEQFF; CDR3 DNA: TGTGCCAGCAGTGAATACGGGGGGGTCAATGAGCAGTTCTTC
D gene: .; V gene: TRBV28; CDR3 length: 16; clone size: .; J gene: TRBJ1-5; CDR3 protein: CASSSGGGSRNQPQHF; CDR3 DNA: TGTGCCAGCAGTTCTGGTGGAGGGAGTAGGAATCAGCCCCAGCATTTT
D gene: .; V gene: TRBV7-2; CDR3 length: 17; clone size: once; J gene: TRBJ2-3; CDR3 protein: CASSLADTASRTDTQYF; CDR3 DNA: TGTGCCAGCAGCTTAGCGGACACCGCGTCCCGCACAGATACGCAGTATTTT
D gene: TRBD1; V gene: TRBV7-3; CDR3 length: 14; clone size: .; J gene: TRBJ2-7; CDR3 protein: CASSPGAGGYEQYF; CDR3 DNA: TGTGCCAGCAGCCCCGGGGCAGGGGGCTACGAGCAGTACTTC
D gene: .; V gene: TRBV19; CDR3 length: 15; clone size: once; J gene: TRBJ1-1; CDR3 protein: CASQDTLPQNTEAFF; CDR3 DNA: TGTGCCAGTCAGGATACACTTCCACAGAACACTGAAGCTTTCTTT
D gene: .; V gene: TRBV11-2; CDR3 length: 12; clone size: .; J gene: TRBJ1-1; CDR3 protein: CASSPSRVWAFF; CDR3 DNA: TGTGCCAGCAGCCCCTCGAGGGTTTGGGCTTTCTTT
D gene: TRBD1; V gene: TRBV5-4; CDR3 length: 14; clone size: .; J gene: TRBJ2-7; CDR3 protein: CASSTTGQGSEQYF; CDR3 DNA: TGTGCCAGCAGCACCACGGGACAGGGATCCGAGCAGTACTTC
D gene: .; V gene: TRBV7-2; CDR3 length: 18; clone size: .; J gene: TRBJ2-2; CDR3 protein: CASSLRAPGGGLTGELFF; CDR3 DNA: TGTGCCAGCAGCTTAAGGGCCCCAGGGGGAGGACTCACCGGGGAGCTGTTTTTT
D gene: .; V gene: TRBV5-4; CDR3 length: 13; clone size: .; J gene: TRBJ1-2; CDR3 protein: CASSLPPGVGYTF; CDR3 DNA: TGTGCCAGCTCCCTCCCCCCAGGGGTAGGCTACACCTTC
D gene: .; V gene: TRBV2; CDR3 length: 15; clone size: .; J gene: TRBJ1-1; CDR3 protein: CASTLQGALNTEAFF; CDR3 DNA: TGTGCCAGCACCTTACAGGGAGCGCTGAACACTGAAGCTTTCTTT
D gene: .; V gene: TRBV6-1; CDR3 length: 14; clone size: .; J gene: TRBJ1-5; CDR3 protein: CASSETGFLQPQHF; CDR3 DNA: TGTGCCAGCAGTGAAACAGGGTTTCTTCAGCCCCAGCATTTT
D gene: .; V gene: TRBV1; CDR3 length: 15; clone size: .; J gene: TRBJ1-4; CDR3 protein: CTSSQVGTFNEKLFF; CDR3 DNA: TGCACCAGCAGCCAAGTCGGGACTTTTAATGAAAAACTGTTTTTT
D gene: .; V gene: TRBV9; CDR3 length: 16; clone size: .; J gene: TRBJ1-2; CDR3 protein: CASSVERGWAGDGYTF; CDR3 DNA: TGTGCCAGCAGCGTAGAACGAGGGTGGGCGGGTGATGGCTACACCTTC
D gene: .; V gene: TRBV19; CDR3 length: 18; clone size: .; J gene: TRBJ1-3; CDR3 protein: CASSIRYGEASSGNTIYF; CDR3 DNA: TGTGCCAGTAGTATTCGGTATGGGGAGGCGAGCTCTGGAAACACCATATATTTT
D gene: TRBD2; V gene: TRBV29-1; CDR3 length: 16; clone size: .; J gene: TRBJ2-5; CDR3 protein: CSVVRWASGTQETQYF; CDR3 DNA: TGCAGCGTTGTAAGGTGGGCTAGCGGAACCCAAGAGACCCAGTACTTC
D gene: TRBD1; V gene: TRBV5-8; CDR3 length: 15; clone size: once; J gene: TRBJ2-7; CDR3 protein: CASSLTGGEIYEQYF; CDR3 DNA: TGTGCCAGCAGCCTTACAGGGGGCGAAATCTACGAGCAGTACTTC